Below, 21 T cell receptor beta chains from the same sample are listed, as sequenced in a study of shared clonotypes between healthy human individuals. Sequencing used immunoSEQ multiplex PCR; TCRdb keeps in-frame clones, though not all of them. The data contain about 980,000 clones, 70% to 85% of them seen just once; the ten biggest clones take up approximately 1.5%. Source material: memory CD4+ T cells sorted from blood. Subset reported: CD45RA-negative fraction. Source of these receptors: a man aged 18-30 years in good health.

CDR3 in amino acids: CASSPQERSNQPQHF. CDR3 bases: TGTGCCAGCTCACCTCAGGAGCGGAGCAATCAGCCCCAGCATTTT. This chain connects TRBV18 to TRBJ1-5; no reliable D call. This CDR3 contains 15 residues. Germline loops: CDR1 KGHSH, CDR2 LQKENI. Trimming pared 3 bases from V and 1 base from J, leaving 10 bases between.

Of note for this clone: Just one base apart from a much larger clone, this may be a read error. The genes are TRBV6-5 and TRBJ1-1; D gene uncertain. Germline V gene sequence: CDR1 MNHEY, CDR2 SVGAGI. This CDR3 is 11 amino acids long. Trimming cost V 5 bases and J 5 bases, with 6 bases left between them. CDR3 sequence reads: CASSRETEAFF. CDR3 DNA: TGTGCCAGCAGTCGGGAGACTGAAGCTTTCTTT.

This clone was found a few times. The chain couples TRBV7-2 to TRBJ2-7; 11 nucleotides agree with TRBD1. In germline, CDR1 is SGHTA, CDR2 FQGNSA. The CDR3 length is 16 residues. V trimming: 5 bases; J trimming: 3 bases; junction bases outside the gene matches: 9. CDR3 nucleotide sequence: TGTGCCAGCAGCGTAGGACAGGGGGCGGTTAGCTACGAGCAGTACTTC. Translated: CASSVGQGAVSYEQYF.

This clone was found a few times. This rearrangement joins TRBV10-3 to TRBJ2-2; a weak D match, TRBD2 (5 bases). CDR1 is ENHRY, CDR2 SYGVKD, per germline. The CDR3 runs to 18 residues. Trimming took 7 bases from V and 1 from J, leaving 22 bases between them. This chain's CDR3 is CAINPRRQGGRNTGELFF. The CDR3 nucleotides are TGTGCCATCAACCCTAGACGCCAAGGCGGGCGGAACACCGGGGAGCTGTTTTTT.

The chain's CDR3 is CASSVVGKYKYF. The DNA for the CDR3 is TGTGCCAGCAGTGTCGTCGGTAAATACAAGTACTTC. The chain uses TRBV6-1 and TRBJ2-5; D is uncertain. The V end lost 4 bases, the J end lost 12 bases, and 15 bases lay between the germline ends. This CDR3 comprises 12 residues. Germline CDR1 and CDR2: MNHNS and SASEGT.

The genes are TRBV9 and TRBJ1-3, with unresolved D. The V gene's germline CDR1 is SGDLS and CDR2 YYNGEE. V dropped 4 bases and J dropped 3 bases, with 11 bases sitting between them. This CDR3 is 14 amino acids long. In DNA form, the CDR3 reads TGTGCCAGCAGCCCCTCCGGTGGTGGAAACACCATATATTTT. It is translated as CASSPSGGGNTIYF.

J is TRBJ2-5 and V is TRBV11-2; TRBD1 matches at 8 bases. J was trimmed by 9 bases and V by 0 bases; bases with no gene match: 9. The CDR3 extends over 15 amino acids. Germline CDR1 is SGHAT and CDR2 is FQNNGV. CDR3 nucleotides: TGTGCCAGCAGCTTAGATCCCTACAGGGGGAAGGCCCAGTACTTC. Encoded protein: CASSLDPYRGKAQYF.

The chain links TRBV19 to TRBJ2-6, with D perhaps matching TRBD2 (5 bases). The CDR3 contains 15 residues. Trimming took 5 bases from V and 3 from J, leaving 11 bases between them. Per germline, CDR1 LNHDA and CDR2 SQIVND (reference sequence). The CDR3 coding sequence is TGTGCCAGTAGTGGCTTCGGGGTTGGGGCCAACGTCCTGACTTTC. It specifies CASSGFGVGANVLTF.

This rearrangement joins TRBV5-1 to TRBJ2-1; 10 nucleotides match TRBD2. The CDR3 length is 15 residues. Germline V gene lookup returns CDR1 SGHRS and CDR2 YFSETQ. The V and J ends lost 0 bases and 5 bases, in that order; junction bases with no gene match: 2. The CDR3 region is CASSLGTSGHNEQFF. DNA of the CDR3: TGCGCCAGCAGCTTGGGGACTAGCGGACACAATGAGCAGTTCTTC.

The DNA of the CDR3 is TGTGCCAGCAGTTCGATCCCAACCGCCAGCTCCTACGAGCAGTACTTC. It translates to CASSSIPTASSYEQYF. This chain links TRBV27 with TRBJ2-7; D is ambiguous. Trimming stripped 4 bases from V and 0 bases from J, with 16 bases between. CDR3 length: 16 amino acids. CDR1 and CDR2 (germline): MNHEY, SMNVEV (reference sequence).

This rearrangement joins TRBV9 to TRBJ2-3; D possibly corresponds to TRBD1 (6 bases). CDR1 and CDR2 from the germline V gene are SGDLS and YYNGEE. Trimming cost V 2 bases and J 5 bases, with 12 bases left between them. This CDR3 comprises 14 residues. The DNA for the CDR3 is TGTGCCAGCAGCGTCAGGGGAGTAGTAGATACGCAGTATTTT. Translation gives CASSVRGVVDTQYF.

This rearrangement joins TRBV15 to TRBJ2-1, with unresolved D. CDR1 is LNHNV, CDR2 YYDKDF, per germline (reference sequence). V was shortened by 3 bases and J by 0 bases, with 12 bases between the two germline ends. The CDR3 contains 16 residues. As DNA, the CDR3 is TGTGCCACCAGCAGTCGGCAGGCGAGCTCCTACAATGAGCAGTTCTTC. Translating gives CATSSRQASSYNEQFF.

In this sample, this clone turned up many times. The chain combines TRBV5-1 with TRBJ1-2; tentative D call: TRBD1 (5 bases). The germline V gene has CDR1 SGHRS and CDR2 YFSETQ. V was trimmed by 4 bases and J by 2 bases, leaving 15 bases between them. There are 15 residues in the CDR3. The DNA of the CDR3 is TGCGCCAGCAGCCCCCTTGAAGGGGCGAACTATGGCTACACCTTC. It yields the protein CASSPLEGANYGYTF.

CDR3 loop: CASSRSDSSYEQYF. The CDR3 bases are TGTGCCAGCAGCCGCTCGGACAGTTCCTACGAGCAGTACTTC. The gene calls are TRBV11-2 and TRBJ2-7; TRBD1 is a possible D gene (6 bases). Trimming pared 5 bases from V and 1 base from J, leaving 12 bases between. CDR1 is SGHAT and CDR2 is FQNNGV in the germline V gene. The CDR3 runs 14 residues.

In this sample, this clone turned up a few times. The chain has TRBV18 and TRBJ2-5; a possible D gene is TRBD2 (6 bases). Germline V gene sequence: CDR1 KGHSH, CDR2 LQKENI. The V end lost 6 bases, the J end lost 7 bases, and 9 bases lay between the germline ends. This CDR3 contains 11 residues. The CDR3 nucleotides read TGTGCCAGCTCTCCGGAGGGGACCCAGTACTTC. Translation gives CASSPEGTQYF.

Here the CDR3 reads CASSPGAGNNSPLHF. The CDR3 nucleotides are TGCGCCAGCAGCCCTGGGGCAGGGAATAATTCACCCCTCCACTTT. The V and J genes are TRBV5-1 and TRBJ1-6; tentatively, D is TRBD1 (5 bases). CDR3 size: 15 residues. V dropped 4 bases and J dropped 5 bases, with 13 bases sitting between them. CDR1 is SGHRS, CDR2 YFSETQ, per germline.

This chain connects TRBV5-4 to TRBJ2-7; 8 bases align to TRBD2. Germline V gives CDR1 SGHNT, CDR2 YYREEE (reference sequence). Germline trimming cut 3 bases from V and 1 base from J; bases unmatched to any gene: 6. CDR3 length equals 15 residues. CDR3 loop: CASSSGGTSSYEQYF. DNA for the CDR3: TGTGCCAGCAGCTCGGGGGGGACGTCTTCCTACGAGCAGTACTTC.

CDR3 sequence: CASSGGGRGRARWTQYF. The DNA for the CDR3 is TGTGCCAGCAGCGGCGGGGGGCGCGGGAGGGCCAGGTGGACCCAGTACTTC. The chain recombines TRBV11-2 with TRBJ2-5, with 9 bases that match TRBD2. With V trimmed by 5 bases and J by 7 bases, 17 bases remained unmatched. This CDR3 spans 17 amino acids. Germline CDR1 and CDR2: SGHAT and FQNNGV.

This clone showed up just once. The J gene is TRBJ2-1, the V gene TRBV5-1; TRBD2 matches 14 bases. V lost 4 bases to trimming and J lost 10 bases; unmatched junction nucleotides: 4. This CDR3 region has 14 residues. The V gene's germline CDR1 is SGHRS and CDR2 YFSETQ. The CDR3 sequence: CASSIGTSGREQFF. The CDR3 bases are TGCGCCAGCAGCATCGGGACTAGCGGGAGAGAGCAGTTCTTC.

This clone turned up a few times. This rearrangement joins TRBV7-9 to TRBJ1-2; 7 positions agree with TRBD1. CDR1 is SEHNR and CDR2 is FQNEAQ in the germline V gene (reference sequence). CDR3 length: 15 amino acids. The V and J ends lost 5 bases and 4 bases, in that order; junction bases with no gene match: 10. DNA of the CDR3: TGTGCCAGCAGCCCAAAGGCAGGGGGGCCCTATGGCTACACCTTC. This gives the protein CASSPKAGGPYGYTF.

V gene TRBV27 combines with J gene TRBJ1-4; 7 bases match TRBD1. The V segment lost 5 bases and the J segment 8 bases; nucleotides outside the gene matches: 11. Germline V gene sequence: CDR1 MNHEY, CDR2 SMNVEV (reference sequence). The CDR3 has 15 residues. In DNA form, the CDR3 reads TGTGCCAGCAGTCCAGGACAGGCCCTTCGGGAAAAACTGTTTTTT. Protein: CASSPGQALREKLFF. The full variable domain, in which reference TRBV27 and TRBJ1-4 provide the parts outside the CDR3, is EAQVTQNPRYLITVTGKKLTVTCSQNMNHEYMSWYRQDPGLGLRQIYYSMNVEVTDKGDVPEGYKVSRKEKRNFPLILESPSPNQTSLYFCASSPGQALREKLFFGSGTQLSVL.